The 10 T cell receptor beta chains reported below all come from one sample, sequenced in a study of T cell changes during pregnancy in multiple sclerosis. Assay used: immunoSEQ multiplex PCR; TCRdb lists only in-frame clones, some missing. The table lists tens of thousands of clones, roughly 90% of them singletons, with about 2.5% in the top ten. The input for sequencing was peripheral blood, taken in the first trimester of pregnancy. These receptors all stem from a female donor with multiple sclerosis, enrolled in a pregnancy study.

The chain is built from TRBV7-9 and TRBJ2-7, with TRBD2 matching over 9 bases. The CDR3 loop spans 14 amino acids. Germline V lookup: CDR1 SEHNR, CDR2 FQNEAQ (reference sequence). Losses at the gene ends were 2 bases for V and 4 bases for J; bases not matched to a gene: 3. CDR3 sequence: CASSLSSGTYEQYF. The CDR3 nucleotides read TGTGCCAGCAGCTTATCTAGCGGGACGTACGAGCAGTACTTC.

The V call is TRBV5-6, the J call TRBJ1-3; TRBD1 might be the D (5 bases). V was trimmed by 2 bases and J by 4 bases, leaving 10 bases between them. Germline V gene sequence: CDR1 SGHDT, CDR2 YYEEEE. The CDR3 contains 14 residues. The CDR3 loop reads CASSFDRSGNTIYF. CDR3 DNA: TGTGCCAGCAGCTTCGACAGATCCGGAAACACCATATATTTT.

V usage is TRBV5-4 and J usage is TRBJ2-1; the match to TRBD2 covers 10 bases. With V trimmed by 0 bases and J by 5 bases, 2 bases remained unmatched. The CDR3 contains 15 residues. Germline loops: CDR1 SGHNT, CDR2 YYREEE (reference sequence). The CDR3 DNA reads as TGTGCCAGCAGCTTGGAAGCGGGAGGGCACAATGAGCAGTTCTTC. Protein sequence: CASSLEAGGHNEQFF.

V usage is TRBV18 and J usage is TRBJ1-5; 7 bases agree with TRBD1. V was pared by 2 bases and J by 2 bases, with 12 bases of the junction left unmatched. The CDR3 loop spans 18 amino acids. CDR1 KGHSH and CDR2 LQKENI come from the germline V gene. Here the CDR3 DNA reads TGTGCCAGCTCACCAAGGGTAACAGGGGCCAGTGGCAATCAGCCCCAGCATTTT. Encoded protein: CASSPRVTGASGNQPQHF.

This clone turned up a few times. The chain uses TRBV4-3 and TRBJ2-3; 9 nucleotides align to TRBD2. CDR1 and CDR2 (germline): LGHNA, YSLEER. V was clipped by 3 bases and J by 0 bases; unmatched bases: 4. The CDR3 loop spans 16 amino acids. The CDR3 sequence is CASSQQLAGSTDTQYF. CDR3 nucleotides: TGCGCCAGCAGCCAGCAACTAGCGGGCAGCACAGATACGCAGTATTTT.

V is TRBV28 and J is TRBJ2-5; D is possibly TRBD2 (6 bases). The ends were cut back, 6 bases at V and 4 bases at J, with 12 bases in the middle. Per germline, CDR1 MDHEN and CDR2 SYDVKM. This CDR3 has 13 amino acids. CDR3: CASSSGGVETQYF. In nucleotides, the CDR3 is TGTGCCAGCAGCTCCGGGGGTGTAGAGACCCAGTACTTC.

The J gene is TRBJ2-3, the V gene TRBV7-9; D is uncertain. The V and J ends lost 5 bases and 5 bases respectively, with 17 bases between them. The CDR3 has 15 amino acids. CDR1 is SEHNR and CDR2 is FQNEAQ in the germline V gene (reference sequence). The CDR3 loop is CASSPTGSSQDTQYF. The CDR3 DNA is TGTGCCAGCAGCCCTACCGGGTCCTCACAAGATACGCAGTATTTT.

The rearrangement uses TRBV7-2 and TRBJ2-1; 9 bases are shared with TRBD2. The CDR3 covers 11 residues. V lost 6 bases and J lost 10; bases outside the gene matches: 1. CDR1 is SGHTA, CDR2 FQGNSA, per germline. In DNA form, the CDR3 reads TGTGCCAGCAGACTAGCGGGCGAGCAGTTCTTC. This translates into CASRLAGEQFF.

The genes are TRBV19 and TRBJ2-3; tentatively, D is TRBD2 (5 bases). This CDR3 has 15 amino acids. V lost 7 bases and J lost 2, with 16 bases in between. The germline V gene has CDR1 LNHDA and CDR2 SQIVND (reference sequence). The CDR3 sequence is CASTMGAEATDTQYF. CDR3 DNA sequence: TGTGCCAGTACCATGGGAGCAGAGGCCACAGATACGCAGTATTTT.

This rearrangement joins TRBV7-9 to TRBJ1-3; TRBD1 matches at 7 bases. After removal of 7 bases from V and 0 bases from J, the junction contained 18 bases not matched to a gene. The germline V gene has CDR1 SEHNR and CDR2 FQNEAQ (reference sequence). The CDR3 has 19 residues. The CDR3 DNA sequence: TGTGCCAGCACCACTGAGGACTTGACAGGGAAATACTCTGGAAACACCATATATTTT. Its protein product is CASTTEDLTGKYSGNTIYF. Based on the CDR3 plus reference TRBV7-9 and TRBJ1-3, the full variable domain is DTGVSQNPRHKITKRGQNVTFRCDPISEHNRLYWYRQTLGQGPEFLTYFQNEAQLEKSRLLSDRFSAERPKGSFSTLEIQRTEQGDSAMYLCASTTEDLTGKYSGNTIYFGEGSWLTVV.